This T cell receptor beta chain is from a study of metastatic and nonmetastatic thyroid tumors. Study at large: Across peripheral blood and tumor or nodule tissue samples taken from malignant and benign thyroid patients, the repertoires were compared with one another.

Until they underwent thyroid surgery, no patient had received any treatment. How the authors handled the data: A classifier of distant metastasis in papillary thyroid cancer was built from CDR3 differences (across clinicopathological groups). From the PCR reads, TCRdb re-called clones with MiXCR. The V and J calls follow TCRdb's processing rather than the paper's. The table shows some 28,000 clones, with about 15% occurring only once. This clone was counted many times. Trimming at V came to 4 bases and at J to 5 bases, leaving 8 bases not matched to a gene. This CDR3 region has 15 residues. Germline-derived CDR1 and CDR2 are SGHRS and YFSETQ.

The specimen was blood. This chain links TRBV5-1 with TRBJ2-2, with 7 positions matching TRBD1. The source of this sequence is a female donor with papillary thyroid cancer or a benign thyroid nodule (not recorded which). Some clones in this sample may be carry-over from other donors' samples. As DNA, the CDR3 is TGCGCCAGCAGCCCACGACAGGGTAGTACCGGGGAGCTGTTTTTT. This codes for CASSPRQGSTGELFF.